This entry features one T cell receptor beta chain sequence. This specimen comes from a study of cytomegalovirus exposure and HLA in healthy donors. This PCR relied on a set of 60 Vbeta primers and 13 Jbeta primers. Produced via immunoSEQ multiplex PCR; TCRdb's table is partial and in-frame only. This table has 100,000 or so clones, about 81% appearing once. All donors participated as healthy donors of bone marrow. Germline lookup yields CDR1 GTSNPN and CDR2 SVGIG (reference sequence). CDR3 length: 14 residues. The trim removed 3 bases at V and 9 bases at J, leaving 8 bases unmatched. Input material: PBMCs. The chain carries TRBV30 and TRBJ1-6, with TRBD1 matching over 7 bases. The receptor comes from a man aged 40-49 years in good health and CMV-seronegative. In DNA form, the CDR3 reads TGTGCCTGGAGGGCGACAGGGATCAGTTCACCCCTCCACTTT. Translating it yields CAWRATGISSPLHF.